These 27 T cell receptor beta chains were sequenced from one sample in a study of cytomegalovirus exposure and HLA in healthy donors. 13 Jbeta primers and 60 Vbeta primers were used for the PCR. Here immunoSEQ multiplex PCR was the method, and the copy in TCRdb shows in-frame clones only, minus some. The sample has about 190,000 clones, roughly 77% seen once; the top ten hold about 1.4%. Sequenced: PBMCs. The receptors were gathered from a woman in her forties or fifties in good health and CMV-seronegative.

Only one count was recorded for this clone. This sequence joins TRBV7-2 and TRBJ1-3; 8 bases agree with TRBD1. With 5 bases clipped from V and 8 bases from J, the junction kept 11 bases outside the gene matches. The CDR3 covers 15 residues. Germline assignment: CDR1 SGHTA and CDR2 FQGNSA. The CDR3 is CASSPNQGARDTIYF. As DNA, the CDR3 is TGTGCCAGCAGCCCGAACCAGGGGGCACGGGACACCATATATTTT.

This clone has just one count. Sequence at one end of the junction differs from germline and may be a read error. This sequence joins TRBV27 and TRBJ2-7; D is undetermined. The CDR3 totals 14 residues. The germline CDR1 and CDR2 sequences are MNHEY and SMNVEV (reference sequence). CDR3 DNA: TGTGCCGGCAGTTTGGGCAGGATTAACGTCGAGCAGTACTTC. It codes for CAGSLGRINVEQYF.

This clone was found once. This sequence joins TRBV7-8 and TRBJ2-7; TRBD1 agrees at 9 bases. CDR3 length: 15 residues. Germline-derived CDR1 and CDR2 are SGHVS and FQNEAQ. Losses at the gene ends were 1 base for V and 3 bases for J; bases not matched to a gene: 4. In DNA form, the CDR3 reads TGTGCCAGCAGCTTAGTTGGGACAGGGATCTACGAGCAGTACTTC. This encodes CASSLVGTGIYEQYF.

This rearrangement joins TRBV27 to TRBJ2-5, with 10 bases fitting TRBD1. The length of the CDR3 is 16 residues. Per the germline V gene, CDR1 is MNHEY and CDR2 is SMNVEV (reference sequence). Trimming cost V 4 bases and J 3 bases; bases outside gene matches: 8. The CDR3 bases are TGTGCCAGCAGTTGGGGTGGGACAGGGGCAAAAGAGACCCAGTACTTC. This translates into CASSWGGTGAKETQYF.

The rearrangement joins TRBV6-1 to TRBJ2-7, with D possibly TRBD2 on 6 matching bases. This CDR3 has 16 residues. Germline V gene lookup returns CDR1 MNHNS and CDR2 SASEGT. Trimming stripped 4 bases from V and 0 bases from J, with 16 bases between. The CDR3: CASSGVAGGSSYEQYF. In nucleotides, the CDR3 is TGTGCCAGCAGTGGGGTGGCCGGGGGTAGCTCCTACGAGCAGTACTTC.

The chain employs TRBV4-3 and TRBJ1-5; D perhaps matches TRBD1 (6 bases). The V gene's germline CDR1 is LGHNA and CDR2 YSLEER. This CDR3 has 15 residues. The V end lost 0 bases, the J end lost 5 bases, and 11 bases lay between the germline ends. The CDR3 sequence: CASSQDGQPDQPQHF. The CDR3, as DNA: TGCGCCAGCAGCCAAGACGGACAGCCAGATCAGCCCCAGCATTTT.

The chain joins TRBV6-4 to TRBJ2-1; 11 nucleotides line up with TRBD1. CDR3 length equals 13 residues. Trimming took 6 bases from V and 10 from J; bases not matched to a gene: 5. Germline loops: CDR1 MRHNA, CDR2 SNTAGT. The CDR3 region is CASSGTGGSEQFF. The CDR3, as DNA: TGTGCCAGCAGCGGGACAGGGGGATCCGAGCAGTTCTTC.

This sequence joins TRBV28 and TRBJ2-7, with 11 positions matching TRBD2. Losses at the gene ends were 11 bases for V and 0 bases for J; bases not matched to a gene: 6. Germline CDR1 reads MDHEN; CDR2 reads SYDVKM. The CDR3 is 14 residues long. The CDR3 protein is CASLGLADSYEQYF. DNA of the CDR3: TGTGCCTCGTTGGGACTAGCGGACTCCTACGAGCAGTACTTC.

V is TRBV28 and J is TRBJ1-2, with 10 bases identical to TRBD1. V shed 1 base and J 8 bases; nucleotides not matched to a gene: 7. Germline CDR1 reads MDHEN; CDR2 reads SYDVKM. CDR3 length equals 15 residues. CDR3 sequence reads: CASSLLPGQGEGYTF. The CDR3 bases are TGTGCCAGCAGTTTATTACCCGGACAGGGGGAAGGCTACACCTTC.

The chain uses TRBV6-1 and TRBJ1-2; no reliable D call. V was pared by 2 bases and J by 0 bases, with 4 bases between. The CDR3 runs to 13 residues. CDR1 is MNHNS and CDR2 is SASEGT in the germline V gene. CDR3 sequence reads: CASSEQTNYGYTF. DNA for the CDR3: TGTGCCAGCAGTGAACAGACTAACTATGGCTACACCTTC.

In regard to this clone: Other nucleotide sequences from this sample produce the same CDR3. The chain has TRBV27 and TRBJ2-7; TRBD2 might be the D (7 bases). The CDR3 consists of 21 residues. Germline V CDR1 and CDR2: MNHEY, SMNVEV (reference sequence). V was clipped by 5 bases and J by 6 bases, with 38 bases between them. CDR3 sequence (DNA): TGTGCCAGCAGTCCGTCCCGACGGGGGGCAAAGTTTCCTTATCTCGCCTCCGAGCAGTACTTC. Its protein product is CASSPSRRGAKFPYLASEQYF.

The chain carries TRBV5-6 and TRBJ2-7; TRBD1 is a possible D gene (6 bases). Germline V lookup: CDR1 SGHDT, CDR2 YYEEEE. The CDR3 is 14 amino acids. Trimming cost V 4 bases and J 4 bases, with 15 bases left between them. CDR3 sequence: CASSASGTPYEQYF. The CDR3 nucleotides read TGTGCCAGCAGCGCTTCCGGGACACCTTACGAGCAGTACTTC.

The chain combines TRBV6-5 with TRBJ1-5; no reliable D call. The CDR3 is made up of 14 amino acids. Trimming took 2 bases from V and 4 from J, leaving 9 bases between them. Germline V gives CDR1 MNHEY, CDR2 SVGAGI. CDR3 amino acids: CASSYRTENQPQHF. CDR3 DNA: TGTGCCAGCAGTTACCGGACTGAGAATCAGCCCCAGCATTTT.

The genes are TRBV9 and TRBJ1-6, with unresolved D. This CDR3 comprises 17 residues. Germline V gene data show CDR1 as SGDLS and CDR2 as YYNGEE. V gave up 0 bases and J gave up 7 bases, with 17 bases separating them. CDR3 DNA: TGTGCCAGCAGCGTAGACGAGGGCGGGTATGGGAATTCACCCCTCCACTTT. It translates to CASSVDEGGYGNSPLHF.

J is TRBJ2-7 and V is TRBV28, with 11 bases lining up with TRBD2. J was trimmed by 2 bases and V by 10 bases; bases with no gene match: 4. The CDR3 contains 13 residues. The germline CDR1 and CDR2 sequences are MDHEN and SYDVKM. The CDR3 DNA reads TGTGCCACCCTAGCGGGGGGTCCCTACGAGCAGTACTTC. Amino acid sequence: CATLAGGPYEQYF.

The genes are TRBV5-4 and TRBJ1-1; 7 bases line up with TRBD1. The CDR3 is made up of 16 amino acids. J gave up 5 bases and V 4 bases, and 14 bases lay outside the gene matches. CDR1 SGHNT and CDR2 YYREEE come from the germline V gene (reference sequence). The CDR3 reads CASSVDRVGVKTEAFF. In DNA form, the CDR3 reads TGTGCCAGCAGCGTCGACAGGGTCGGGGTTAAGACTGAAGCTTTCTTT.

A single count supports this clone. The V gene is TRBV7-2, the J gene TRBJ1-6; unclear D gene. Germline assignment: CDR1 SGHTA and CDR2 FQGNSA. The CDR3 length is 20 residues. With 0 bases removed from V and 0 bases from J, the gap between germline ends came to 18 bases. The CDR3 DNA is TGTGCCAGCAGCTTAGCCTACGGAGGGAGGTTTTACTCCTATAATTCACCCCTCCACTTT. Translating it yields CASSLAYGGRFYSYNSPLHF.

This sequence joins TRBV9 and TRBJ1-3, with a weak D call TRBD1 (5 bases). Germline V gene data show CDR1 as SGDLS and CDR2 as YYNGEE. Trimming left V 4 bases short and J 7 bases short, with 15 bases between. This CDR3 contains 14 residues. The CDR3 nucleotides are TGTGCCAGCAGCTTTAACCAGGGTGGGAACACCATATATTTT. Translation gives CASSFNQGGNTIYF. Full variable domain (rest looked up from reference TRBV9 and TRBJ1-3): DSGVTQTPKHLITATGQRVTLRCSPRSGDLSVYWYQQSLDQGLQFLIQYYNGEERAKGNILERFSAQQFPDLHSELNLSSLELGDSALYFCASSFNQGGNTIYFGEGSWLTVV.

The chain combines TRBV9 with TRBJ1-1, with D unclear. The V end lost 0 bases, the J end lost 1 base, and 7 bases lay between the germline ends. The germline V gene has CDR1 SGDLS and CDR2 YYNGEE. The CDR3 covers 14 residues. The CDR3 DNA reads TGTGCCAGCAGCGTAGCTGTCGGGAACACTGAAGCTTTCTTT. Translating gives CASSVAVGNTEAFF. Based on the CDR3 plus reference TRBV9 and TRBJ1-1, the full variable domain is DSGVTQTPKHLITATGQRVTLRCSPRSGDLSVYWYQQSLDQGLQFLIQYYNGEERAKGNILERFSAQQFPDLHSELNLSSLELGDSALYFCASSVAVGNTEAFFGQGTRLTVV.

The table lists this clone with a few counts. The J gene is TRBJ1-1, the V gene TRBV9, with D possibly matching TRBD1 (6 bases). The V end was cut by 0 bases, the J end by 0 bases, with 9 bases between. Germline V gives CDR1 SGDLS, CDR2 YYNGEE. This CDR3 is 15 amino acids long. This chain's CDR3 is CASSVGSGVNTEAFF. DNA for the CDR3: TGTGCCAGCAGCGTAGGGTCAGGGGTGAACACTGAAGCTTTCTTT.

V is TRBV10-3 and J is TRBJ2-2; 12 nucleotides agree with TRBD2. The V segment lost 6 bases and the J segment 0 bases; nucleotides outside the gene matches: 8. The CDR3 is 18 amino acids. The germline V gene encodes CDR1 ENHRY and CDR2 SYGVKD. The CDR3: CAIRGELAGGTNTGELFF. In DNA, the CDR3 is TGTGCCATCAGAGGGGAACTAGCGGGGGGCACGAACACCGGGGAGCTGTTTTTT.

This chain joins TRBV19 and TRBJ2-3; D is unresolved. Trimming pared 5 bases from V and 0 bases from J, leaving 3 bases between. The CDR3 runs to 12 residues. CDR1 and CDR2 (germline): LNHDA, SQIVND (reference sequence). CDR3 bases: TGTGCCAGTAGTCCGAGCACAGATACGCAGTATTTT. This codes for CASSPSTDTQYF.

The V call is TRBV5-4, the J call TRBJ2-2, with 9 bases identical to TRBD2. Germline CDR1 and CDR2: SGHNT and YYREEE (reference sequence). CDR3 length equals 18 residues. With V trimmed by 3 bases and J by 0 bases, 9 bases remained unmatched. The CDR3: CASSSSPLAGANTGELFF. Written as DNA, the CDR3 is TGTGCCAGCAGCTCATCGCCTTTAGCGGGAGCGAACACCGGGGAGCTGTTTTTT.

The gene calls are TRBV14 and TRBJ2-3; possible D gene TRBD1, 7 bases. The germline gives CDR1 SGHDN, CDR2 FVKESK. The V end lost 4 bases, the J end lost 4 bases, and 24 bases lay between the germline ends. The CDR3 is 18 residues long. CDR3 nucleotides: TGTGCCAGCAGCCCGATGGGAGGACAGGTCTCATTTGCAGATACGCAGTATTTT. It yields the protein CASSPMGGQVSFADTQYF.

The V gene is TRBV23-1, the J gene TRBJ1-3, with D unresolved. TRBV23-1 is an open reading frame whose function is uncertain. V was trimmed by 3 bases and J by 2 bases, leaving 8 bases between them. CDR3 length: 14 amino acids. The CDR3 region is CASSQQAPGNTIYF. As DNA, the CDR3 is TGCGCCAGCAGTCAGCAGGCCCCTGGAAACACCATATATTTT.

The chain combines TRBV19 with TRBJ1-1; the D is unclear. The CDR3 sequence is 14 residues long. V lost 6 bases, J lost 3 bases, and 14 bases lay in between. Germline loops: CDR1 LNHDA, CDR2 SQIVND (reference sequence). CDR3 protein: CASSVKILYTEAFF. CDR3 in DNA: TGTGCCAGTAGCGTCAAGATTCTATACACTGAAGCTTTCTTT.

The chain is built from TRBV18 and TRBJ1-1, with D tentatively TRBD1 (6 bases). The germline V gene encodes CDR1 KGHSH and CDR2 LQKENI. This CDR3 is 14 amino acids long. Trimming cost V 6 bases and J 4 bases, with 15 bases left between them. CDR3: CASSLQGGSTEAFF. Written as DNA, the CDR3 is TGTGCCAGCTCCCTACAGGGAGGGTCCACTGAAGCTTTCTTT.